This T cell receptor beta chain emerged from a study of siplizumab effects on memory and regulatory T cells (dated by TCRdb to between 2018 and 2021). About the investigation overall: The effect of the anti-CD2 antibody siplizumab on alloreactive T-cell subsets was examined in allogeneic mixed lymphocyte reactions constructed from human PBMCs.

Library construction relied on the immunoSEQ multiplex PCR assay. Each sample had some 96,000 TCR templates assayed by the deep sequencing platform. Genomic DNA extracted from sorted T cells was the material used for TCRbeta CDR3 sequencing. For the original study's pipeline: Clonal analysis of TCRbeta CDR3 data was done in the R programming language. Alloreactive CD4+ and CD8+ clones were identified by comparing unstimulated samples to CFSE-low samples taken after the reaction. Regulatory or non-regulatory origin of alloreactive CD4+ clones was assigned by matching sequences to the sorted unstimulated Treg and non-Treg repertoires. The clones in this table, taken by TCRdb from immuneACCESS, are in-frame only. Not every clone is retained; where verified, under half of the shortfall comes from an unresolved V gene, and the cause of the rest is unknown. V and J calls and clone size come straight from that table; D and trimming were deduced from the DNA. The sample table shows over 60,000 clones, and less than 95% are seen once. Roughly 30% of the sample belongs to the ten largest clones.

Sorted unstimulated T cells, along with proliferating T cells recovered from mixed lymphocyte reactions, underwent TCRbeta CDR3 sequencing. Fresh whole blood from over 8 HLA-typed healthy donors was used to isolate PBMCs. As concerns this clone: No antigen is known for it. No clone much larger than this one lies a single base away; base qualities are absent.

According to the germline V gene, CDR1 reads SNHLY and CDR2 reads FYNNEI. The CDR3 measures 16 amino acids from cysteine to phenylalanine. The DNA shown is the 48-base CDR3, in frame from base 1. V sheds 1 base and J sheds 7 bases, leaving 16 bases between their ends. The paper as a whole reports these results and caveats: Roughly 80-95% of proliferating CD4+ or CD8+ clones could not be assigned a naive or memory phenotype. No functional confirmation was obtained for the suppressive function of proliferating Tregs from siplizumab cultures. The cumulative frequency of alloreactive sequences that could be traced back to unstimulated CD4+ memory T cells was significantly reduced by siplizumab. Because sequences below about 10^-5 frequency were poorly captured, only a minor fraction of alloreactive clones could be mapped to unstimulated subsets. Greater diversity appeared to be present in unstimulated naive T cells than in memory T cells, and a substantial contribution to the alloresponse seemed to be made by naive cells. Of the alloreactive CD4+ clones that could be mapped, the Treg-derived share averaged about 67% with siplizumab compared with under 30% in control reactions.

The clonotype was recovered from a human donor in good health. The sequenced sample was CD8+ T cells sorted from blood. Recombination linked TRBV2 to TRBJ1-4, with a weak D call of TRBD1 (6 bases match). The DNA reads TGTGCCAGCAGTGAAGGCACAGGGTATGGTGGTGAAAAACTGTTTTTT. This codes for CASSEGTGYGGEKLFF.